This T cell receptor beta chain was recovered during a study of T-cell reconstitution after alpha-beta-depleted transplantation in children. This clonotype appeared many times. Germline lookup yields CDR1 DFQATT and CDR2 SNEGSKA (reference sequence). This CDR3 contains 15 residues. V dropped 3 bases and J dropped 5 bases, with 17 bases sitting between them. Construction of the TCRbeta library involved unique molecular identifiers. TCRdb used MiXCR to reprocess the PCR reads, holding one entry per CDR3 protein. The sample lists hundreds of thousands of distinct CDR3 sequences, 10% to 13% occurring once.

The chain has TRBV20-1 and TRBJ1-5; D ambiguous. Sequenced here: PBMCs from the stem cell graft donor, sampled from the stem cell graft. The receptor comes from a human donor who donated a stem cell graft to a child with acute myeloid leukemia. The CDR3 sequence: CSARRQMIHHQPQHF. Here the CDR3 DNA reads TGCAGTGCTAGGCGGCAGATGATCCACCATCAGCCCCAGCATTTT.